This T cell receptor beta chain derives from a study of blood T cell repertoires in COVID-19 (TCRdb year 2020). With respect to the entire study: Samples covering the acute and convalescent phases of COVID-19 were provided by collaborators in the United States, Italy and Spain. The dataset comprised deeply sampled blood TCRbeta repertoires from subjects exposed to, actively infected with, or recovered from COVID-19. The prospective study material was composed of cDNA or gDNA derived from T cells, B-cell-depleted T cells, or PBMCs. The repertoires were made available in a free public database intended to serve as a resource for research on the immune response to SARS-CoV-2. Nearly every sample came with metadata listing a de-identified subject ID, COVID-19 status, age in years and sex. Where available, HLA class I and class II types were taken from metadata supplied by the sample provider and were not determined by assay-based typing. Samples came from the ongoing ImmuneRACE study (first 160 participants) plus 1,254 subjects from 6 global collaborators.

What the authors observed across the whole study: Clinical and demographic metadata were provided uncurated, with the amount varying by source and participant.

In Seattle, one collaborating source enrolled patients while the infection was active and tracked those patients longitudinally over the course of disease. Whole blood was collected in K2EDTA tubes by collaborating institutions according to the institutions' own protocols. For TCRbeta analysis, collaborator samples were shipped as frozen whole blood, as isolated PBMCs, or as DNA extracted from either sample type. The germline V gene (reference sequence) provides CDR1 LNHDA and CDR2 SQIVND. Clipping removes 4 bases from V and 6 bases from J, with 12 as the unmatched junction base count. The CDR3 contains 16 residues, cysteine and phenylalanine counted. Only the CDR3 region is kept as DNA, spanning 48 bases read in frame from base 1. This clone appeared once. Its recognized antigen is unknown. Per-base qualities were not stored, and no clone one base away is much larger. The immunoSEQ Assay, a bias-controlled multiplex PCR, was used to amplify TCRbeta CDR3 regions from genomic DNA. The published analysis was carried out like this. The number of nucleated cells in each sample was estimated from the amplification of reference gene primers within the assay. To quantify the absolute abundance of each unique TCRbeta CDR3 rearrangement, sequence reads were collapsed and filtered. For each sample, productive Simpson clonality was calculated as the square root of Simpson's diversity index across productive rearrangements. TCRdb took over this immuneACCESS table, retaining in-frame rearrangements with V and J assigned. Such tables are incomplete; in checked studies, under half of the missing clones stem from an unresolved V gene, and the remainder is unexplained. That table gives V, J and clone size, and the DNA gave D and trimming. The sample has around 52,000 clones on record, around 87% of them singletons. The ten largest clones capture under 25% of the sample.

Recombination linked TRBV19 to TRBJ2-5, and 9 bases in between align with TRBD1. The sequence was collected from a woman older than 75 with COVID-19, enrolled during active disease. Specimen: peripheral blood. The DNA is TGTGCCAGTAGTAAGGGGACAGGGAGCGTCGCTCAGACCCAGTACTTC. Translated, this gives CASSKGTGSVAQTQYF. When the CDR3 is completed using the reference TRBV19 and TRBJ2-5 genes on either side, the full variable domain is DGGITQSPKYLFRKEGQNVTLSCEQNLNHDAMYWYRQDPGQGLRLIYYSQIVNDFQKGDIAEGYSVSREKKESFPLTVTSAQKNPTAFYLCASSKGTGSVAQTQYFGPGTRLLVL.